The 7 T cell receptor beta chains below were found in one sample sequenced in a study of CD8+ T cells in alopecia areata. RNA extraction and reverse transcription yielded cDNA as sequencing template. TCRdb's table, derived via immunoSEQ multiplex PCR, lists solely in-frame clones and lacks some. The data hold 150,000 to 250,000 clones, with around 60% observed a single time. The treatment: oral pan-JAK inhibitor, 5-10 mg twice daily. The starting material was CD4+ T cells sorted from blood, obtained at week 4, from a patient treated with tofacitinib. These TCRs come from a human donor with alopecia areata.

The rearrangement links TRBV30 to TRBJ2-3; 9 nucleotides agree with TRBD2. The germline V gene has CDR1 GTSNPN and CDR2 SVGIG (reference sequence). Unmatched junction bases numbered 3, after V lost 4 bases and J lost 7 bases. This CDR3 contains 12 residues. The CDR3 sequence is CAWTSGANTQYF. Written as DNA, the CDR3 is TGTGCCTGGACTAGCGGGGCCAATACGCAGTATTTT.

The chain combines TRBV25-1 with TRBJ1-6; 7 nucleotides match TRBD1. CDR1 and CDR2 (germline): MGHDK, SYGVNS. V lost 6 bases and J lost 10; bases outside the gene matches: 12. The CDR3 is 15 residues long. This chain's CDR3 is CASRENRQGGSPLHF. Written as DNA, the CDR3 is TGTGCCAGCAGAGAGAATAGACAGGGCGGCTCACCCCTCCACTTT.

This clone has just a few counts. The chain carries TRBV29-1 and TRBJ2-2, with 12 bases identical to TRBD1. Germline V lookup: CDR1 SQVTM, CDR2 ANQGSEA. Losses at the gene ends were 6 bases for V and 7 bases for J; bases not matched to a gene: 6. The CDR3 has 14 amino acids. The CDR3 nucleotides are TGCAGCGTGCGGGACAGGGGGCCGGTCGGGGAGCTGTTTTTT. As protein: CSVRDRGPVGELFF.

This clone occurred a few times. The chain recombines TRBV29-1 with TRBJ1-2; the D gene is possibly TRBD1 (6 bases). Deletions cut 6 bases from V and 2 bases from J, with 10 bases between. In germline, CDR1 is SQVTM, CDR2 ANQGSEA. This CDR3 comprises 12 residues. The CDR3 DNA reads as TGCAGCGTCAGGGGCCCCAACTATGGCTACACCTTC. Translation: CSVRGPNYGYTF.

The chain joins TRBV2 to TRBJ2-3, with TRBD1 matching 9 bases. V shed 5 bases and J 6 bases; nucleotides not matched to a gene: 6. Per germline, CDR1 SNHLY and CDR2 FYNNEI. The CDR3 totals 14 residues. CDR3 sequence reads: CASSRGQGPDTQYF. CDR3 sequence (DNA): TGTGCCAGCAGTCGGGGACAGGGCCCCGATACGCAGTATTTT.

In DNA form, the CDR3 reads TGTGCCAGCAGCGGACAGGCGAACACTGAAGCTTTCTTT. This sequence encodes CASSGQANTEAFF. The rearrangement joins TRBV2 to TRBJ1-1; 7 bases are a match to TRBD1. Germline assignment: CDR1 SNHLY and CDR2 FYNNEI. With 6 bases clipped from V and 1 base from J, the junction kept 2 bases outside the gene matches. The CDR3 covers 13 residues.

The CDR3 DNA follows: TGTGCCAGCAGCCCCCGGCAACAAGTAACTGGGTACAATGAGCAGTTCTTC. It yields the protein CASSPRQQVTGYNEQFF. The chain is built from TRBV7-2 and TRBJ2-1; D call uncertain. V was pared by 5 bases and J by 4 bases, with 21 bases between. The CDR3 contains 17 residues. CDR1 and CDR2 (germline): SGHTA, FQGNSA.